These T cell receptor beta chains were read from a single sample in a study of cytomegalovirus exposure and HLA in healthy donors. Repertoires were generated with immunoSEQ multiplex PCR, while TCRdb's copy carries only in-frame clones and drops some. The table includes about 150,000 clones, 60% to 85% detected once. The sequenced material came from PBMCs. Receptor source: a young woman in good health and CMV-seronegative. Each CDR3 is given with its conserved first and last residue. The D gene is left open where the match is weak. Clone size is shown for a subset of rows, as once, few, many or a class of expanded clone.

CDR3 length	D gene	V gene	clone size	J gene	CDR3 DNA	CDR3 protein
16	-	TRBV5-1	-	TRBJ1-3	TGCGCCAGCAGCTTGGATCTTATTCGCTCTGGAAACACCATATATTTT	CASSLDLIRSGNTIYF
17	TRBD1	TRBV5-4	-	TRBJ1-3	TGTGCCAGCAGCTCGGCCCTACAGGGGAACTCTGGAAACACCATATATTTT	CASSSALQGNSGNTIYF
15	-	TRBV5-1	-	TRBJ1-2	TGCGCCAGCAGCCGTGTTGCGGACAGTCGCTATGGCTACACCTTC	CASSRVADSRYGYTF
13	TRBD1	TRBV2	-	TRBJ1-4	TGTGCCAGCTCCGGGACAGGGTATGAAAAACTGTTTTTT	CASSGTGYEKLFF
17	TRBD1	TRBV28	-	TRBJ2-7	TGTGCCAGCAGAATGAGGACAGGGGGCTCCCAGTCCTACGAGCAGTACTTC	CASRMRTGGSQSYEQYF
14	-	TRBV7-2	-	TRBJ1-1	TGTGCCAGCAGCTTAGGTAGGAGGAACACTGAAGCTTTCTTT	CASSLGRRNTEAFF
14	-	TRBV2	-	TRBJ1-1	TGTGCCAGCAGTATGACAGGTGGTCAGACTGAAGCTTTCTTT	CASSMTGGQTEAFF
15	TRBD2	TRBV11-2	-	TRBJ2-7	TGTGCCAGCAGCCCCACAGTAGCGGGGGCCTACGAGCAGTACTTC	CASSPTVAGAYEQYF
15	TRBD1	TRBV19	-	TRBJ1-3	TGTGCCAGCTCGGGACAGGGGGAGTCTGGAAACACCATATATTTT	CASSGQGESGNTIYF
14	-	TRBV7-3	-	TRBJ2-2	TGTGCCAGCAGCTTAACGCTAGCGATCGGGGAGCTGTTTTTT	CASSLTLAIGELFF
15	-	TRBV6-6	-	TRBJ1-5	TGTGCCAGCAGTCGAGACTCCCGGGGCAATCAGCCCCAGCATTTT	CASSRDSRGNQPQHF
12	-	TRBV29-1	few	TRBJ1-1	TGCAGCGGCCAGGGGATGAACACTGAAGCTTTCTTT	CSGQGMNTEAFF
15	-	TRBV5-1	-	TRBJ2-2	TGCGCCAGCAGCTTACGACAGGATGGCACCGGGGAGCTGTTTTTT	CASSLRQDGTGELFF
14	TRBD1	TRBV7-2	-	TRBJ2-1	TGTGCCAGCAGCTTACGACAGGGGGACATCGGGCAGTTCTTC	CASSLRQGDIGQFF
12	-	TRBV7-2	-	TRBJ2-7	TGTGCCAGCAGTTTCGGGTCCTACGAGCAGTACTTC	CASSFGSYEQYF
11	TRBD1	TRBV2	-	TRBJ1-2	TGTGCCAGCGGAGGGACAGTAGGCTACACCTTC	CASGGTVGYTF
15	TRBD1	TRBV6-6	-	TRBJ1-1	TGTGCCAGCAGTTACCCCGGACAGGGAGGCACTGAAGCTTTCTTT	CASSYPGQGGTEAFF
14	-	TRBV19	few	TRBJ1-4	TGTGCCAGCTCTCACAGGGCAACTAATGAAAAACTGTTTTTT	CASSHRATNEKLFF
14	TRBD1	TRBV5-4	once	TRBJ2-7	TGTGCCAGCAGCTCTCCGGGACAGACCTACGAGCAGTACTTC	CASSSPGQTYEQYF
13	-	TRBV11-3	-	TRBJ2-1	TGTGCCAGCAGCTTAGACCTTGACAATGAGCAGTTCTTC	CASSLDLDNEQFF
16	TRBD2	TRBV30	-	TRBJ2-3	TGTGCCTGGAGTGTAGGACTAGCGGGGGGATCCCATACGCAGTATTTT	CAWSVGLAGGSHTQYF
14	-	TRBV28	few	TRBJ1-4	TGTGCCAGCAGGTCGAGGGTACGAGGTGAAAAACTGTTTTTT	CASRSRVRGEKLFF
14	-	TRBV5-1	-	TRBJ1-5	TGCGCCAGCAGCTTGTCGGGGGGCAATCAGCCCCAGCATTTT	CASSLSGGNQPQHF
15	-	TRBV2	-	TRBJ1-6	TGTGCCAGCATCGGACAGAGCTCCTATAATTCACCCCTCCACTTT	CASIGQSSYNSPLHF
13	-	TRBV5-1	-	TRBJ2-3	TGCGCCAGCAGCTCAAGAGCGGCAGATACGCAGTATTTT	CASSSRAADTQYF
12	-	TRBV6-6	-	TRBJ1-2	TGTGCCAGCAGACCGACAGGCTATGGCTACACCTTC	CASRPTGYGYTF
15	TRBD2	TRBV7-2	-	TRBJ2-3	TGTGCCAGCAGCTTCACTAGCGGGGGCACAGATACGCAGTATTTT	CASSFTSGGTDTQYF
16	TRBD1	TRBV15	-	TRBJ1-2	TGTGCCACCGGCAGGGGGACCGGGACTCTCATCGGGGGCTACACCTTC	CATGRGTGTLIGGYTF
13	-	TRBV7-3	-	TRBJ1-1	TGTGCCAGCAGCTCCGGATCGGGAGGTGAAGCTTTCTTT	CASSSGSGGEAFF
16	TRBD1	TRBV4-1	-	TRBJ1-4	TGCGCCAGCAGCCAAACCCTAGGACAGGGATTGGGAAAACTGTTTTTT	CASSQTLGQGLGKLFF
18	TRBD2	TRBV25-1	once	TRBJ2-5	TGTGCCAGCAGTGAAATTGGTTTAGCGGGGGGGAAAGAAGAGACCCAGTACTTC	CASSEIGLAGGKEETQYF
16	-	TRBV7-8	once	TRBJ1-6	TGTGCCAGCAGCTTAAGAGCGGGGACCTATAATTCACCCCTCCACTTT	CASSLRAGTYNSPLHF
13	-	TRBV4-1	few	TRBJ2-1	TGCGCCAGCAGCCTTCGATTCACAGGTGAGCAGTTCTTC	CASSLRFTGEQFF
16	-	TRBV18	-	TRBJ1-3	TGTGCCAGCTCATACACCCGGGACACCTCTGGAAACACCATATATTTT	CASSYTRDTSGNTIYF
14	TRBD1	TRBV6-5	-	TRBJ1-1	TGTGCCAGCAGCCTCACAGGGGGGAACACTGAAGCTTTCTTT	CASSLTGGNTEAFF
14	-	TRBV7-9	-	TRBJ1-1	TGTGCCAGCAGCGCCACCGGAGGGTTGACTGAAGCTTTCTTT	CASSATGGLTEAFF
16	TRBD2	TRBV7-3	-	TRBJ2-1	TGTGCCAGCAGCAGAAGCGGGGGGCTCTCCTACAATGAGCAGTTCTTC	CASSRSGGLSYNEQFF
14	-	TRBV6-1	-	TRBJ1-6	TGTGCCAGCAGTGAACAGGGCACTACTTCACCCCTCCACTTT	CASSEQGTTSPLHF
15	-	TRBV5-1	-	TRBJ1-5	TGCGCCAGCAGCTTGGCCGGACAGTCCAATCAGCCCCAGCATTTT	CASSLAGQSNQPQHF
14	-	TRBV19	-	TRBJ1-1	TGTGCCAGTAGGGTGACAGCGACCTGGGGTGAAGCTTTCTTT	CASRVTATWGEAFF
13	TRBD1	TRBV30	-	TRBJ2-3	TGTGCCTGCGGGACAGTTCCCTCAGATACGCAGTATTTT	CACGTVPSDTQYF
14	TRBD2	TRBV27	-	TRBJ2-5	TGTGCCAGCAGTAGACTAGCGGGGGACGAGACCCAGTACTTC	CASSRLAGDETQYF
17	TRBD1	TRBV7-8	few	TRBJ1-2	TGTGCCAGCAGCCCTGCCCTAGGGAACAGGGGGCGACCTGTCCACACCTTC	CASSPALGNRGRPVHTF
15	TRBD1	TRBV5-1	-	TRBJ2-7	TGCGCCAGCAGCACGGGACAGGGGGGTCCGGTCGAGCAGTACTTC	CASSTGQGGPVEQYF
15	TRBD1	TRBV5-1	-	TRBJ1-6	TGCGCCAGCAGCTTGGCGGGACAGAATAATTCACCCCTCCACTTT	CASSLAGQNNSPLHF
11	-	TRBV29-1	-	TRBJ2-1	TGCAGCGTTGCGAGAGTCGATGAGCAGTTCTTC	CSVARVDEQFF
13	-	TRBV29-1	-	TRBJ1-2	TGCAGCGCCGGGGAGGACGGTAACTATGGCTACACCTTC	CSAGEDGNYGYTF
12	-	TRBV5-6	once	TRBJ1-2	TGTGCCAGCAGCTTGACAGGGAGTGGCTACACCTTC	CASSLTGSGYTF
11	-	TRBV30	-	TRBJ1-1	TGTGCCTGGAGCGGGGGTATTGAAGCTTTCTTT	CAWSGGIEAFF
15	TRBD1	TRBV5-5	-	TRBJ1-5	TGTGCCAGCAGCTTGGCCGGGACAGAAAATCAGCCCCAGCATTTT	CASSLAGTENQPQHF
15	-	TRBV5-1	-	TRBJ2-7	TGCGCCAGCAGCTTGGTAGTCAGGACAGACTACGAGCAGTACTTC	CASSLVVRTDYEQYF
16	-	TRBV5-4	few	TRBJ1-1	TGTGCCAGCAGCTTGGGAGGGGGTACGGGGAACACTGAAGCTTTCTTT	CASSLGGGTGNTEAFF
14	TRBD1	TRBV27	-	TRBJ2-5	TGTGCCAGCAGTCTGACAGGGGCGATAGAGACCCAGTACTTC	CASSLTGAIETQYF
12	-	TRBV6-4	few	TRBJ1-2	TGTGCCAGCAGCCGGGACACCGGTGGCTACACCTTC	CASSRDTGGYTF